One and the same sample provided the 18 T cell receptor beta chains below, sequenced in a study of cytomegalovirus exposure and HLA in healthy donors. Only in-frame clones appear in the TCRdb table, and some are missing; sequencing was by immunoSEQ multiplex PCR. This table holds more than 85,000 clones, about 95% found once. The sample was PBMCs. Every receptor here comes from a woman aged 18-29 years in good health and CMV-seronegative.

The V gene is TRBV10-2, the J gene TRBJ1-2; D remains unclear. V dropped 6 bases and J dropped 8 bases, with 10 bases sitting between them. Germline CDR1 reads WSHSY; CDR2 reads SAAADI. The CDR3 is 11 amino acids. CDR3 coding DNA: TGCGCCAGCAGGTCGACAAGCGGCTACACCTTC. This sequence encodes CASRSTSGYTF.

CDR3 amino acids: CASSPLGQSNQPQHF. DNA of the CDR3: TGTGCCAGCTCACCACTGGGACAGAGCAATCAGCCCCAGCATTTT. This sequence joins TRBV18 and TRBJ1-5, with TRBD1 matching over 7 bases. Unmatched junction bases numbered 1, after V lost 1 base and J lost 1 base. The CDR3 runs to 15 residues. Germline V lookup: CDR1 KGHSH, CDR2 LQKENI.

This chain joins TRBV10-3 and TRBJ2-3, with D perhaps matching TRBD2 (5 bases). V was cut by 3 bases and J by 2 bases, with 9 bases left in between. CDR1 and CDR2 (germline): ENHRY, SYGVKD. The length of the CDR3 is 14 residues. CDR3 nucleotide sequence: TGTGCCATCAGTGAATTCGGGGTCACAGATACGCAGTATTTT. This encodes CAISEFGVTDTQYF.

The chain joins TRBV27 to TRBJ2-3; 7 bases agree with TRBD1. Germline V gene lookup returns CDR1 MNHEY and CDR2 SMNVEV (reference sequence). The J segment lost 3 bases and the V segment lost 8 bases, leaving 11 bases of the junction unmatched. This CDR3 spans 15 amino acids. The CDR3 bases are TGTGCCAGCTCCCGCGACAGGGTAGTTACAGATACGCAGTATTTT. Translating it yields CASSRDRVVTDTQYF.

CDR3 residues: CASSIGTGRIEKLFF. As DNA, the CDR3 is TGTGCCAGTAGTATAGGGACAGGGAGAATTGAAAAACTGTTTTTT. The chain couples TRBV19 to TRBJ1-4, with TRBD1 matching 8 bases. Per germline, CDR1 LNHDA and CDR2 SQIVND (reference sequence). CDR3 length equals 15 residues. Trimming at V came to 1 base and at J to 7 bases, leaving 5 bases not matched to a gene. Filled out from reference TRBV19 and TRBJ1-4, the complete variable domain reads DGGITQSPKYLFRKEGQNVTLSCEQNLNHDAMYWYRQDPGQGLRLIYYSQIVNDFQKGDIAEGYSVSREKKESFPLTVTSAQKNPTAFYLCASSIGTGRIEKLFFGSGTQLSVL.

The CDR3 region is CAWSLPSLAYNEQFF. The CDR3 DNA sequence: TGTGCCTGGAGTCTCCCATCACTAGCCTACAATGAGCAGTTCTTC. The gene calls are TRBV30 and TRBJ2-1; D may be TRBD2 (5 bases). Germline assignment: CDR1 GTSNPN and CDR2 SVGIG (reference sequence). Trimming removed 2 bases at V and 2 bases at J, with 13 bases between. This CDR3 has 15 residues. Supplemented by reference TRBV30 and TRBJ2-1, the full variable domain reads SQTIHQWPATLVQPVGSPLSLECTVEGTSNPNLYWYRQAAGRGLQLLFYSVGIGQISSEVPQNLSASRPQDRQFILSSKKLLLSDSGFYLCAWSLPSLAYNEQFFGPGTRLTVL.

J is TRBJ1-2 and V is TRBV9; a possible D gene is TRBD1 (5 bases). This CDR3 is built from 15 residues. The germline V gene encodes CDR1 SGDLS and CDR2 YYNGEE. The V gene lost 0 bases and the J gene lost 2 bases, with 11 bases spanning the gap. CDR3 sequence (DNA): TGTGCCAGCAGCGTAGGGGGGGAAACCAACTATGGCTACACCTTC. This encodes CASSVGGETNYGYTF. The variable domain in full, completed from reference TRBV9 and TRBJ1-2, reads DSGVTQTPKHLITATGQRVTLRCSPRSGDLSVYWYQQSLDQGLQFLIQYYNGEERAKGNILERFSAQQFPDLHSELNLSSLELGDSALYFCASSVGGETNYGYTFGSGTRLTVV.

The rearrangement joins TRBV6-1 to TRBJ1-1, with a weak D call TRBD1 (5 bases). Per the germline V gene, CDR1 is MNHNS and CDR2 is SASEGT. The CDR3 covers 13 residues. V was cut by 3 bases and J by 10 bases, with 15 bases left in between. The CDR3 loop reads CASSDPGSWGAFF. The CDR3 DNA follows: TGTGCCAGCAGTGATCCAGGGTCCTGGGGAGCTTTCTTT.

The rearrangement joins TRBV7-2 to TRBJ2-5, with unresolved D. Looked up from germline, CDR1 is SGHTA and CDR2 is FQGNSA. Trimming pared 4 bases from V and 1 base from J, leaving 7 bases between. This CDR3 contains 13 residues. Here the CDR3 reads CASSSQIQETQYF. The CDR3 DNA reads as TGTGCCAGCAGCTCCCAGATCCAAGAGACCCAGTACTTC.

The V and J genes are TRBV6-1 and TRBJ2-2; possible D gene TRBD1, 6 bases. From germline, CDR1 is MNHNS and CDR2 SASEGT. V was clipped by 2 bases and J by 8 bases, with 9 bases between them. This CDR3 spans 13 amino acids. The CDR3 DNA sequence: TGTGCCAGCAGTGAAATGGGGGCTGGGGAGCTGTTTTTT. It is translated as CASSEMGAGELFF.

This chain links TRBV29-1 with TRBJ2-1; perhaps TRBD2 as D (5 bases). CDR3 length equals 13 residues. CDR1 SQVTM and CDR2 ANQGSEA come from the germline V gene. Between the trimmed V and J ends, which lost 4 bases and 7 bases, there was a span of 14 bases. Here the CDR3 reads CSVVGLASNEQFF. The CDR3 DNA sequence: TGCAGCGTTGTCGGACTGGCCTCTAATGAGCAGTTCTTC.

The sample holds one count of this clone. The chain has TRBV29-1 and TRBJ2-1; 7 bases align to TRBD2. This CDR3 has 12 amino acids. Germline-derived CDR1 and CDR2 are SQVTM and ANQGSEA. The J segment lost 5 bases and the V segment lost 5 bases, leaving 3 bases of the junction unmatched. The CDR3 is CSVTSANNEQFF. In nucleotides, the CDR3 is TGCAGCGTTACTAGCGCGAACAATGAGCAGTTCTTC.

The CDR3 reads CASSLLRAGGTDTQYF. CDR3 DNA sequence: TGTGCCAGCAGTTTATTGAGGGCGGGGGGCACAGATACGCAGTATTTT. This chain joins TRBV27 and TRBJ2-3; 7 bases fit TRBD2. The CDR3 sequence is 16 residues long. The junction had 5 bases not matched to a gene; V was cut back by 1 base and J by 1 base. CDR1 is MNHEY, CDR2 SMNVEV, per germline (reference sequence).

The chain links TRBV10-3 to TRBJ2-3; 7 nucleotides line up with TRBD1. V shed 4 bases, J shed 4 bases, and the junction held 11 bases outside the gene matches. The CDR3 sequence is 16 residues long. Looked up from germline, CDR1 is ENHRY and CDR2 is SYGVKD. The CDR3 DNA reads TGTGCCATCAGTGGCTCCCTCCGGGACAGCCCAGATACGCAGTATTTT. It encodes CAISGSLRDSPDTQYF.

V is TRBV7-9 and J is TRBJ1-4, with TRBD1 as a possible D gene (5 bases). V shed 6 bases and J shed 1 base, with 15 bases lying between them. Germline CDR1 reads SEHNR; CDR2 reads FQNEAQ (reference sequence). The length of the CDR3 is 16 residues. CDR3 loop: CASRTGPGQTNEKLFF. CDR3 DNA: TGTGCCAGCAGGACTGGCCCAGGGCAAACTAATGAAAAACTGTTTTTT.

The rearrangement joins TRBV18 to TRBJ2-5; possible D gene TRBD1, 6 bases. CDR3 length equals 14 residues. The germline V gene encodes CDR1 KGHSH and CDR2 LQKENI. Trimming removed 1 base at V and 3 bases at J, with 9 bases between. The CDR3 nucleotides read TGTGCCAGCTCACCACAGTGGACAGAAGAGACCCAGTACTTC. Its translation: CASSPQWTEETQYF.

The chain recombines TRBV7-2 with TRBJ2-1; D is unresolved. The CDR3 is 14 residues long. CDR1 is SGHTA, CDR2 FQGNSA, per germline. Between the trimmed V and J ends, which lost 5 bases and 4 bases, there was a span of 12 bases. CDR3 loop: CASSILPSYNEQFF. The CDR3 DNA reads TGTGCCAGCAGCATCCTTCCTAGTTACAATGAGCAGTTCTTC.

This clone has only one observation. The genes are TRBV19 and TRBJ2-5; 10 nucleotides align to TRBD1. In germline, CDR1 is LNHDA, CDR2 SQIVND (reference sequence). Trimming at V came to 4 bases and at J to 4 bases, leaving 0 bases not matched to a gene. The CDR3 extends over 13 amino acids. The CDR3 coding sequence is TGTGCCAGTAGTAGGGACAGGGGAGAGACCCAGTACTTC. It translates to CASSRDRGETQYF.